This entry lists 20 T cell receptor beta chains sequenced from one sample in a study of blood T cells in healthy people across ages. Primers used in a second PCR of roughly 6 to 11 cycles were a sample-barcoded 5' primer and a J-beta primer mix. One entry per CDR3 protein, called by TCRdb with MiXCR from the 5' RACE reads. The table has some 920,000 distinct CDR3 sequences, about 53% seen once. Input material: blood. These receptors were obtained from a woman between 55 and 75 years old in good health.

The chain employs TRBV5-1 and TRBJ1-2, with a possible D match to TRBD1 (6 bases). The CDR3 covers 16 residues. CDR1 and CDR2 from the germline V gene are SGHRS and YFSETQ. The V end lost 1 base, the J end lost 0 bases, and 13 bases lay between the germline ends. CDR3 DNA: TGCGCCAGCAGCTTGCACTCACAGGGACCTAACTATGGCTACACCTTC. It yields the protein CASSLHSQGPNYGYTF.

Remarks on this clonotype: At one of its ends the junction is not consistent with the germline gene, which may arise from a read error. The rearrangement joins TRBV14 to TRBJ1-1, with D possibly TRBD1 on 5 matching bases. The CDR3 runs 16 residues. Germline V gene sequence: CDR1 SGHDN, CDR2 FVKESK. The CDR3 DNA sequence: TGTGTCAGCAGCCAACCGGCTTGGGGCGGAGGCACTGAAGCTTTCTTT. Amino acid sequence: CVSSQPAWGGGTEAFF. Combining the CDR3 with reference TRBV14 and TRBJ1-1 gives the whole variable domain EAGVTQFPSHSVIEKGQTVTLRCDPISGHDNLYWYRRVMGKEIKFLLHFVKESKQDESGMPNNRFLAERTGGTYSTLKVQPAELEDSGVYFCVSSQPAWGGGTEAFFGQGTRLTVV.

This clonotype was detected a few times. The chain recombines TRBV4-1 with TRBJ2-7, with 12 nucleotides matching TRBD2. The CDR3 has 18 amino acids. The junction had 9 bases not matched to a gene; V was cut back by 1 base and J by 2 bases. In germline, CDR1 is MGHRA, CDR2 YSYEKL. The CDR3 bases are TGCGCCAGCAGCCAAGTGTCTAGCGGGAGGGCCTGGGCCTACGAGCAGTACTTC. This gives the protein CASSQVSSGRAWAYEQYF.

CDR3 region: CASSLEGVNTQYF. CDR3 coding DNA: TGTGCCAGCAGCTTAGAGGGGGTTAATACGCAGTATTTT. This chain connects TRBV7-2 to TRBJ2-3, with D possibly TRBD1 on 6 matching bases. The CDR3 has 13 residues. The V end was cut by 1 base, the J end by 7 bases, with 9 bases between. Germline-derived CDR1 and CDR2 are SGHTA and FQGNSA. Complete variable domain (other parts from reference TRBV7-2 and TRBJ2-3): GAGVSQSPSNKVTEKGKDVELRCDPISGHTALYWYRQSLGQGLEFLIYFQGNSAPDKSGLPSDRFSAERTGGSVSTLTIQRTQQEDSAVYLCASSLEGVNTQYFGPGTRLTVL.

The V gene is TRBV6-5, the J gene TRBJ2-4; 8 bases agree with TRBD1. Germline-derived CDR1 and CDR2 are MNHEY and SVGAGI. The CDR3 has 17 amino acids. V lost 4 bases and J lost 0; bases outside the gene matches: 8. CDR3 DNA: TGTGCCAGCAGTTGGACACAGGGGGATGGAGCCAAAAACATTCAGTACTTC. It codes for CASSWTQGDGAKNIQYF.

This chain uses TRBV2 with TRBJ2-5; 7 bases align to TRBD1. Germline loops: CDR1 SNHLY, CDR2 FYNNEI. Germline trimming cut 8 bases from V and 11 bases from J; bases unmatched to any gene: 8. This CDR3 is 11 amino acids long. Written as DNA, the CDR3 is TGTGCCAGCCAGACAGGGTGGGAGCAGTACTTC. It yields the protein CASQTGWEQYF.

The chain combines TRBV20-1 with TRBJ1-4; D remains ambiguous. The germline CDR1 and CDR2 sequences are DFQATT and SNEGSKA (reference sequence). V lost 3 bases to trimming and J lost 3 bases, with 14 bases between them. This CDR3 has 15 amino acids. The CDR3: CSARAHQVSNEKLFF. The CDR3 DNA reads TGCAGTGCTAGGGCCCACCAGGTTTCTAATGAAAAACTGTTTTTT.

V is TRBV12-3 or TRBV12-4 and J is TRBJ1-2; TRBD1 aligns across 8 bases. This CDR3 contains 14 residues. The trim removed 2 bases at V and 6 bases at J, leaving 5 bases unmatched. CDR3 bases: TGTGCCAGCAGTTTACCGGACAGGGTCGATGGCTACACCTTC. Protein: CASSLPDRVDGYTF.

The chain couples TRBV20-1 to TRBJ2-4; TRBD2 matches 8 bases. With V trimmed by 7 bases and J by 7 bases, 6 bases remained unmatched. The CDR3 has 12 amino acids. Germline V gene lookup returns CDR1 DFQATT and CDR2 SNEGSKA (reference sequence). The CDR3 DNA reads as TGCAGTGTTCCCCCGGGGGGGAACATTCAGTACTTC. This encodes CSVPPGGNIQYF.

CDR3 DNA sequence: TGTGCCAGCAGCACTAGGGAGCAAGAGACCCAGTACTTC. It yields the protein CASSTREQETQYF. The V call is TRBV7-9, the J call TRBJ2-5; the D gene is possibly TRBD2 (5 bases). Germline-derived CDR1 and CDR2 are SEHNR and FQNEAQ (reference sequence). V lost 5 bases to trimming and J lost 2 bases, with 9 bases between them. This CDR3 has 13 amino acids.

J is TRBJ2-7 and V is TRBV27; D is ambiguous. This CDR3 contains 13 residues. Germline V lookup: CDR1 MNHEY, CDR2 SMNVEV (reference sequence). Trimming left V 6 bases short and J 9 bases short, with 18 bases between. Here the CDR3 reads CASRRSSQRRQYF. CDR3 nucleotide sequence: TGTGCCAGCAGACGATCTTCCCAAAGGAGGCAGTACTTC.

This clonotype has more than one count but fewer than ten. The chain employs TRBV27 and TRBJ2-4; 11 nucleotides agree with TRBD2. The CDR3 length is 15 residues. Germline CDR1 is MNHEY and CDR2 is SMNVEV (reference sequence). The V gene end was trimmed by 0 bases and the J gene end by 13 bases; junction bases not matched to a gene: 8. For the CDR3, the DNA is TGTGCCAGCAGTTTATCTCTAGCGGGAGGACGGGAGCAGTACTTC. This gives the protein CASSLSLAGGREQYF.

This chain joins TRBV28 and TRBJ2-7; 8 bases fit TRBD2. The V gene end was trimmed by 3 bases and the J gene end by 1 base; junction bases not matched to a gene: 2. Germline V CDR1 and CDR2: MDHEN, SYDVKM. This CDR3 region has 14 residues. CDR3 in amino acids: CASSFVAGSYEQYF. In nucleotides, the CDR3 is TGTGCCAGCAGTTTCGTAGCGGGATCCTACGAGCAGTACTTC.

The chain links TRBV7-2 to TRBJ2-1; 7 bases match TRBD2. The tail of the sequence fits TRBJ2-7 better, so the J call may be wrong. This CDR3 is built from 16 residues. Germline lookup yields CDR1 SGHTA and CDR2 FQGNSA. The CDR3: CASSFHGGNSYNEQYF. The CDR3 bases are TGTGCCAGCAGCTTTCACGGGGGGAACTCCTACAATGAGCAGTACTTC.

The CDR3 DNA sequence: TGTGCCAGCAGTGAATTGGGACCCCCATCGGGGCAGTACTTC. This encodes CASSELGPPSGQYF. The V call is TRBV2, the J call TRBJ2-7; D may correspond to TRBD1 or TRBD2 (5 bases each). This CDR3 has 14 amino acids. The V and J ends lost 2 bases and 9 bases respectively, with 17 bases between them. Germline CDR1 reads SNHLY; CDR2 reads FYNNEI.

The rearrangement joins TRBV7-9 to TRBJ2-3; D tentatively fits TRBD1 or TRBD2 (5 bases each). V was pared by 3 bases and J by 0 bases, with 13 bases between. CDR1 SEHNR and CDR2 FQNEAQ come from the germline V gene (reference sequence). CDR3 length: 16 amino acids. DNA for the CDR3: TGTGCCAGCAGCTTTGGGACCGCCTCTAGCACAGATACGCAGTATTTT. It translates to CASSFGTASSTDTQYF. Filled out from reference TRBV7-9 and TRBJ2-3, the complete variable domain reads DTGVSQNPRHKITKRGQNVTFRCDPISEHNRLYWYRQTLGQGPEFLTYFQNEAQLEKSRLLSDRFSAERPKGSFSTLEIQRTEQGDSAMYLCASSFGTASSTDTQYFGPGTRLTVL.

The V call is TRBV20-1, the J call TRBJ2-1; 9 bases line up with TRBD1. The CDR3 sequence is 14 residues long. The germline gives CDR1 DFQATT, CDR2 SNEGSKA (reference sequence). J gave up 6 bases and V 3 bases, and 6 bases lay outside the gene matches. The DNA of the CDR3 is TGCAGTGCTAGGGAACCGGGACAGGGCAATGAGCAGTTCTTC. It codes for CSAREPGQGNEQFF.

This chain connects TRBV10-3 to TRBJ2-7; TRBD1 matches 7 bases. The CDR3 runs to 15 residues. Germline CDR1 ENHRY, CDR2 SYGVKD. The ends lost 4 bases at V and 1 base at J; junction bases unmatched: 7. The CDR3 DNA reads as TGTGCCATCAGTGGACAATACAGGGGTTCCTACGAGCAGTACTTC. Encoded protein: CAISGQYRGSYEQYF.

This clonotype was counted only a few times. The chain couples TRBV4-1 to TRBJ1-5, with 8 bases lining up with TRBD1. CDR3 length: 15 amino acids. CDR1 and CDR2 from the germline V gene are MGHRA and YSYEKL. V was pared by 4 bases and J by 7 bases, with 9 bases of the junction left unmatched. In DNA form, the CDR3 reads TGCGCCAGCAGCCGGGGACAGGCCAGCTACCAGCCCCAGCATTTT. As protein: CASSRGQASYQPQHF.

The chain has TRBV29-1 and TRBJ2-1, with D perhaps TRBD1 or TRBD2 (6 bases each). V gave up 3 bases and J gave up 5 bases, with 20 bases separating them. The CDR3 is made up of 16 amino acids. Germline V gives CDR1 SQVTM, CDR2 ANQGSEA. CDR3 protein: CSVEAGRGAYHNEQFF. For the CDR3, the DNA is TGCAGCGTTGAGGCAGGAAGGGGGGCTTACCACAATGAGCAGTTCTTC.